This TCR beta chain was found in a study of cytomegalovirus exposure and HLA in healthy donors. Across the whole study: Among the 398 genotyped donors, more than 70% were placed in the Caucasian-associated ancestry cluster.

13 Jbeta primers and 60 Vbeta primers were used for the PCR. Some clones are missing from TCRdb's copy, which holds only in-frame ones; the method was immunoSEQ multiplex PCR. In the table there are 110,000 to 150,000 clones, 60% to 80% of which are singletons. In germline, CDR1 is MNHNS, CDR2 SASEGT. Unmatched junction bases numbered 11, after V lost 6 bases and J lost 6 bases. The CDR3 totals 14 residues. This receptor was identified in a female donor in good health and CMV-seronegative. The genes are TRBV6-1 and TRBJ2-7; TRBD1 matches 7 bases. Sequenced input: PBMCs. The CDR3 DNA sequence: TGTGCCAGCAGCGGACAGGACATCTCGGGCGAGCAGTACTTC. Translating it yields CASSGQDISGEQYF.